These 8 T cell receptor beta chains were all obtained from the same sample, sequenced in a study of shared clonotypes between healthy human individuals (dated by TCRdb to 2020 to 2022). Library prep was done by the immunoSEQ multiplex PCR assay. The table comes from immuneACCESS by way of TCRdb, which keeps in-frame sequences with V and J called. Part of the clones is missing from these tables; in studies checked, under half for an unresolved V gene and the rest for unknown reasons. The sample table shows about 1 million clones, and 65% to 80% are seen once. The ten largest clones take up 1.4% to 1.5% of the sample. Sequenced material: memory CD4+ T cells sorted from blood. What this sample's cell subset or site label stands for: CD45RA-negative fraction. Receptors were obtained from a man younger than 35 in good health.

The CDR3 region is CASSRTVEAEQFF. CDR3 sequence (DNA): TGTGCCAGCAGCAGGACCGTAGAGGCTGAGCAGTTCTTC. The rearrangement uses TRBV2 and TRBJ2-1; D is undetermined. This CDR3 is 13 amino acids long. The V gene's germline CDR1 is SNHLY and CDR2 FYNNEI. V was shortened by 6 bases and J by 9 bases, with 15 bases between the two germline ends.

The rearrangement uses TRBV11-2 and TRBJ2-7, with 11 bases that match TRBD2. The CDR3 has 14 amino acids. CDR1 and CDR2 (germline): SGHAT, FQNNGV. V shed 5 bases, J shed 2 bases, and the junction held 2 bases outside the gene matches. The CDR3 coding sequence is TGTGCCAGCAGCGGGACTAGCGGTACCTACGAGCAGTACTTC. This gives the protein CASSGTSGTYEQYF.

This clone appeared once. The chain uses TRBV7-8 and TRBJ2-5, with D possibly matching TRBD2 (6 bases). The CDR3 spans 19 residues. Trimming removed 1 base at V and 0 bases at J, with 21 bases between. CDR1 and CDR2 (germline): SGHVS, FQNEAQ. As DNA, the CDR3 is TGTGCCAGCAGCTTAGTAGGTGGGGCGGCGGGAAAGTACCAAGAGACCCAGTACTTC. It yields the protein CASSLVGGAAGKYQETQYF.

This clone was seen many times. This specimen includes other DNA sequences encoding the same CDR3. J is TRBJ1-6 and V is TRBV6-1; tentatively, D is TRBD1 (6 bases). Germline CDR1 and CDR2: MNHNS and SASEGT. V lost 0 bases to trimming and J lost 7 bases, with 13 bases between them. CDR3 size: 16 residues. The CDR3: CASSEALGTLNSPLHF. For the CDR3, the DNA is TGTGCCAGCAGTGAAGCCCTGGGGACACTCAATTCACCCCTCCACTTT.

The V and J genes are TRBV4-3 and TRBJ1-6; D is unresolved. V lost 0 bases to trimming and J lost 3 bases, with 0 bases between them. The CDR3 loop spans 13 amino acids. CDR1 and CDR2 (germline): LGHNA, YSLEER. The CDR3 nucleotides read TGCGCCAGCAGCCAAGACTATAATTCACCCCTCCACTTT. Protein sequence: CASSQDYNSPLHF.

The rearrangement joins TRBV9 to TRBJ2-1, with D possibly being TRBD2 (6 bases). This CDR3 spans 16 amino acids. CDR1 and CDR2 (germline): SGDLS, YYNGEE. Trimming cost V 3 bases and J 0 bases, with 13 bases left between them. The CDR3 loop reads CASSDWDFSSYNEQFF. Written as DNA, the CDR3 is TGTGCCAGCAGCGACTGGGACTTTAGCTCCTACAATGAGCAGTTCTTC.

The chain couples TRBV19 to TRBJ2-2; no firm D call. With 5 bases removed from V and 6 bases from J, the gap between germline ends came to 10 bases. This CDR3 region has 13 residues. From germline, CDR1 is LNHDA and CDR2 SQIVND (reference sequence). The CDR3 nucleotides are TGTGCCAGTAGTCCCGAGGATCCCGGGGAGCTGTTTTTT. This gives the protein CASSPEDPGELFF.

The V call is TRBV10-3, the J call TRBJ1-1; maybe TRBD1 (5 bases). V gave up 5 bases and J gave up 1 base, with 14 bases separating them. The CDR3 is made up of 15 amino acids. Per the germline V gene, CDR1 is ENHRY and CDR2 is SYGVKD. CDR3 region: CAISPTATENTEAFF. CDR3 in DNA: TGTGCCATCAGTCCCACCGCGACAGAGAACACTGAAGCTTTCTTT.